This T cell receptor (beta chain) was captured in a study of blood T cell repertoires in COVID-19. Whole-study context: Samples taken during acute and convalescent COVID-19 were collected in the United States, Italy and Spain.

In the authors' workflow: The authors estimated nucleated cell counts from reference gene primer amplification. Measured with immunoSEQ multiplex PCR; TCRdb has only the in-frame clones, and not every one. That table is the source of V, J and clone size, and D and trimming were worked out from the DNA. The repertoire holds some 80,000 clones, around 74% seen once, with less than 5.5% in the top ten. This clone has only a few counts. This clonotype was obtained from a woman of 80 years or more with active or convalescent COVID-19. Material for sequencing was peripheral blood.

As DNA, the CDR3 is TGTGCCAGCAGTGAACAGGGTGTTGCGGGGTGGGCCCTCCACTTT. Its protein product is CASSEQGVAGWALHF. The chain links TRBV2 to TRBJ1-6; maybe TRBD1 (5 bases). From germline, CDR1 is SNHLY and CDR2 FYNNEI. V was cut by 2 bases and J by 14 bases, with 19 bases left in between. The CDR3 is 15 residues long. Full variable domain (remainder filled in from reference TRBV2 and TRBJ1-6): EPEVTQTPSHQVTQMGQEVILRCVPISNHLYFYWYRQILGQKVEFLVSFYNNEISEKSEIFDDQFSVERPDGSNFTLKIRSTKLEDSAMYFCASSEQGVAGWALHFGNGTRLTVT.